This passage covers 15 T cell receptor beta chains from one sample sequenced in a study of blood T cell repertoires in COVID-19. Profiled with immunoSEQ multiplex PCR; TCRdb holds only in-frame clones, not every one. The sample lists some 200,000 clones, about 88% occurring once. The material sequenced was peripheral blood. These receptors came from a man between 40 and 49 years old with active or convalescent COVID-19.

The chain has TRBV7-9 and TRBJ1-3; 10 bases agree with TRBD1. The V segment lost 5 bases and the J segment 0 bases; nucleotides outside the gene matches: 13. Germline V gene lookup returns CDR1 SEHNR and CDR2 FQNEAQ (reference sequence). The CDR3 spans 19 residues. The CDR3: CASSQYRDRGLRSGNTIYF. In nucleotides, the CDR3 is TGTGCCAGCAGCCAATACCGGGACAGGGGCCTTCGCTCTGGAAACACCATATATTTT.

The genes are TRBV19 and TRBJ1-4; 7 nucleotides line up with TRBD1. Germline V gene lookup returns CDR1 LNHDA and CDR2 SQIVND (reference sequence). V lost 7 bases, J lost 7 bases, and 9 bases stayed unmatched. The CDR3 runs 14 residues. The chain's CDR3 is CASTLRGPLEKLFF. In DNA form, the CDR3 reads TGTGCCAGTACCCTAAGGGGGCCCCTTGAAAAACTGTTTTTT.

The chain links TRBV30 to TRBJ1-1, with unresolved D. CDR1 and CDR2 from the germline V gene are GTSNPN and SVGIG (reference sequence). The CDR3 contains 14 residues. The germline V and J ends were trimmed by 1 base and 4 bases, with 13 bases remaining between them. The CDR3 DNA sequence: TGTGCCTGGAGTGGGCGTCGGGGTGGCACTGAAGCTTTCTTT. It encodes CAWSGRRGGTEAFF.

This clone was counted once. The CDR3 nucleotides read TGTGCCACCAGTGATTTCGGGGCAGGGGCCTACAATGAGCAGTTCTTC. Translation gives CATSDFGAGAYNEQFF. The rearrangement uses TRBV24-1 and TRBJ2-1; D may be TRBD1 (6 bases). Germline CDR1 is KGHDR and CDR2 is SFDVKD. V was trimmed by 1 base and J by 2 bases, leaving 11 bases between them. The CDR3 runs 16 residues.

The chain combines TRBV6-5 with TRBJ2-7, with 11 bases that match TRBD2. Germline lookup yields CDR1 MNHEY and CDR2 SVGAGI. The CDR3 extends over 15 amino acids. Losses at the gene ends were 2 bases for V and 4 bases for J; bases not matched to a gene: 4. The DNA for the CDR3 is TGTGCCAGCAGTTACAAGATAGCGGGAGGGTACGAGCAGTACTTC. Its protein is CASSYKIAGGYEQYF.

This chain uses TRBV28 with TRBJ2-7, with TRBD1 matching 7 bases. J lost 10 bases, V lost 6 bases, and 18 bases had no gene match. Germline V gene lookup returns CDR1 MDHEN and CDR2 SYDVKM. The CDR3 runs to 15 residues. The CDR3 nucleotides read TGTGCCAGCAGGCCAGACGTATCAGGGGGTTTTGGACAGTACTTC. Translated, it gives CASRPDVSGGFGQYF.

The CDR3 nucleotides read TGTGCCAGCACACCGGTAGCGGGGGCTGGGGCCAACGTCCTGACTTTC. Its protein is CASTPVAGAGANVLTF. V is TRBV5-4 and J is TRBJ2-6; 9 positions agree with TRBD2. The CDR3 contains 16 residues. Germline V lookup: CDR1 SGHNT, CDR2 YYREEE (reference sequence). Losses at the gene ends were 6 bases for V and 2 bases for J; bases not matched to a gene: 6.

The rearrangement uses TRBV4-2 and TRBJ2-7, with D perhaps TRBD2 (5 bases). The CDR3 loop spans 14 amino acids. Germline lookup yields CDR1 LGHNA and CDR2 YNFKEQ. The V end was cut by 0 bases, the J end by 1 base, with 7 bases between. The CDR3 loop reads CASSQDEGSYEQYF. The CDR3 DNA reads as TGTGCCAGCAGCCAAGATGAGGGTTCCTACGAGCAGTACTTC.

This clone was detected once. The chain links TRBV7-2 to TRBJ2-2; 7 nucleotides agree with TRBD1. The CDR3 consists of 15 residues. Germline-derived CDR1 and CDR2 are SGHTA and FQGNSA. Losses at the gene ends were 5 bases for V and 5 bases for J; bases not matched to a gene: 8. The CDR3 loop is CASSGTAGGTGELFF. CDR3 DNA: TGTGCCAGCAGCGGAACTGCAGGGGGAACCGGGGAGCTGTTTTTT.

The chain employs TRBV11-3 and TRBJ2-5, with 12 bases matching TRBD2. The germline gives CDR1 SGHNT, CDR2 YENEEA. The ends lost 3 bases at V and 4 bases at J; junction bases unmatched: 3. The length of the CDR3 is 15 residues. CDR3: CASSFRTSGTETQYF. The DNA of the CDR3 is TGTGCCAGCAGCTTTAGGACTAGCGGGACAGAGACCCAGTACTTC.

The chain is built from TRBV6-5 and TRBJ2-7; D gene ambiguous. V lost 4 bases to trimming and J lost 2 bases, with 9 bases between them. The CDR3 is 13 amino acids. From germline, CDR1 is MNHEY and CDR2 SVGAGI. In DNA, the CDR3 is TGTGCCAGCAGTTCAGGCAGCCCCTACGAGCAGTACTTC. Amino acid sequence: CASSSGSPYEQYF.

This chain links TRBV15 with TRBJ2-2; D possibly corresponds to TRBD1 (5 bases). The CDR3 runs 14 residues. The ends were cut back, 1 base at V and 4 bases at J, with 7 bases in the middle. Germline V gene data show CDR1 as LNHNV and CDR2 as YYDKDF (reference sequence). The CDR3 coding sequence is TGTGCCACCAGCAGAGGGGGCATCACCGGGGAGCTGTTTTTT. This encodes CATSRGGITGELFF.

The chain joins TRBV5-1 to TRBJ1-4, with 8 positions matching TRBD1. V shed 4 bases, J shed 8 bases, and the junction held 13 bases outside the gene matches. The CDR3 extends over 16 amino acids. Germline CDR1 SGHRS, CDR2 YFSETQ. CDR3 sequence reads: CASSQATGDQEEKLFF. The CDR3 DNA reads TGCGCCAGCAGCCAAGCGACAGGGGATCAGGAAGAAAAACTGTTTTTT.

The CDR3 protein is CASSFEDRAGEQYF. DNA of the CDR3: TGTGCCAGCAGTTTTGAGGACAGGGCCGGCGAGCAGTACTTC. The V call is TRBV28, the J call TRBJ2-7, with 8 bases fitting TRBD1. Germline V gene data show CDR1 as MDHEN and CDR2 as SYDVKM. CDR3 length: 14 amino acids. J lost 6 bases, V lost 3 bases, and 7 bases had no gene match.

The J gene is TRBJ2-1, the V gene TRBV19, with D possibly TRBD2 on 5 matching bases. This CDR3 is 15 amino acids long. Per the germline V gene, CDR1 is LNHDA and CDR2 is SQIVND (reference sequence). Trimming stripped 4 bases from V and 3 bases from J, with 13 bases between. The CDR3 spells CASSKVATVYNEQFF. CDR3 sequence (DNA): TGTGCCAGTAGTAAGGTAGCGACCGTCTACAATGAGCAGTTCTTC.